This note documents a single TCR beta chain sequence. This CDR3 has 14 amino acids. The germline gives CDR1 KGHSH, CDR2 LQKENI. The germline V and J ends were trimmed by 1 base and 0 bases, with 6 bases remaining between them. PCR was performed using 60 Vbeta and 13 Jbeta primers. Clones were sequenced by immunoSEQ multiplex PCR, and TCRdb holds only the in-frame ones, with some missing. Altogether around 94,000 clones are present, roughly 80% being singletons, with the ten largest covering under 2.5%. The sample is drawn from a study of cytomegalovirus exposure and HLA in healthy donors. The sequenced sample was PBMCs. The receptor was isolated from a man aged 18 to 29 in good health and CMV-seronegative. V usage is TRBV18 and J usage is TRBJ1-1; D is ambiguous. DNA of the CDR3: TGTGCCAGCTCACCACAGCCGTTGAACACTGAAGCTTTCTTT. As protein: CASSPQPLNTEAFF.